The clone carrying this T cell receptor (beta chain) was seen only a few times. Per the authors' pipeline: Cell counts per sample came from amplifying reference gene primers. TCRdb's table, derived via immunoSEQ multiplex PCR, lists solely in-frame clones and lacks some. From that table come the V and J calls and clone size; the DNA was used to work out D and trimming. The sample has about 15,000 clones, approximately 88% seen once. The data are from a study of blood T cell repertoires in COVID-19. Background on the study: Acute and convalescent COVID-19 samples came from the United States, Italy and Spain. Sources were T cells, B-cell-depleted T cells, or PBMCs; the material itself was cDNA or gDNA.

From germline, CDR1 is LGHDT and CDR2 YNNKEL (reference sequence). Trimming took off 1 base at V and 5 bases at J, with 9 bases between the two ends. The CDR3 covers 14 residues. The material sequenced was peripheral blood. The source of this sequence is a human donor in a cohort sampled during active COVID-19. This chain links TRBV3-1 (or the pseudogene TRBV3-2) with TRBJ1-5, with D possibly TRBD1 on 5 matching bases. The CDR3 region is CASSQAWGDQPQHF. CDR3 sequence (DNA): TGTGCCAGCAGCCAAGCTTGGGGGGATCAGCCCCAGCATTTT.